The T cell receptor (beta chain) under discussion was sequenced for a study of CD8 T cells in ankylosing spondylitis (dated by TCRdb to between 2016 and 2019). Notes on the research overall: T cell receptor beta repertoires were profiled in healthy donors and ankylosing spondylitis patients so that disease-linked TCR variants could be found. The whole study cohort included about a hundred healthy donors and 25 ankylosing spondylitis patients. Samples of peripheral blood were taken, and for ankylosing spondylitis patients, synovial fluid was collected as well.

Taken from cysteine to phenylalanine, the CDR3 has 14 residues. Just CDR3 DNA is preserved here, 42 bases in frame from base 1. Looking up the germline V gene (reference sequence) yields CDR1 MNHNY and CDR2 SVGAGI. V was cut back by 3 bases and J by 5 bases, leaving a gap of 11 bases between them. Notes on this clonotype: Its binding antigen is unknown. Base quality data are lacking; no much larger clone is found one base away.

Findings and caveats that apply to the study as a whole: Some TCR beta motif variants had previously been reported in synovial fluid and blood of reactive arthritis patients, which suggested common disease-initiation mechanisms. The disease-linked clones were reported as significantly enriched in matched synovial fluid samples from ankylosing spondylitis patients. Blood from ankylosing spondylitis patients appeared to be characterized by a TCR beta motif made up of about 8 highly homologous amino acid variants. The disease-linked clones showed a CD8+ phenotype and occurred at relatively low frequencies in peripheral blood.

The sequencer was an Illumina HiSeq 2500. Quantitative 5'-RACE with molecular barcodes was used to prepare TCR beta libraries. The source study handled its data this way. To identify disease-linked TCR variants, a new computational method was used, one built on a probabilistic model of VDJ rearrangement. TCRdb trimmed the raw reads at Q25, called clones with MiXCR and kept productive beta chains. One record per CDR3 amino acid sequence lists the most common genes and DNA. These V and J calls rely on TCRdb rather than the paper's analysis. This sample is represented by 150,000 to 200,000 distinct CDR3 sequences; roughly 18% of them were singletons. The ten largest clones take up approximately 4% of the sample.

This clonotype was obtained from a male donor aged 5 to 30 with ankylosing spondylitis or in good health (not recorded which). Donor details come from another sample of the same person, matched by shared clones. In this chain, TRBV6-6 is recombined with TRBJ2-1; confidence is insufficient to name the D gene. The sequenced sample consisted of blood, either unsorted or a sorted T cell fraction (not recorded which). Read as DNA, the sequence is TGTGCCAGCAGTTATGGGTTGTCACACAATGAGCAGTTCTTC. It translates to CASSYGLSHNEQFF.